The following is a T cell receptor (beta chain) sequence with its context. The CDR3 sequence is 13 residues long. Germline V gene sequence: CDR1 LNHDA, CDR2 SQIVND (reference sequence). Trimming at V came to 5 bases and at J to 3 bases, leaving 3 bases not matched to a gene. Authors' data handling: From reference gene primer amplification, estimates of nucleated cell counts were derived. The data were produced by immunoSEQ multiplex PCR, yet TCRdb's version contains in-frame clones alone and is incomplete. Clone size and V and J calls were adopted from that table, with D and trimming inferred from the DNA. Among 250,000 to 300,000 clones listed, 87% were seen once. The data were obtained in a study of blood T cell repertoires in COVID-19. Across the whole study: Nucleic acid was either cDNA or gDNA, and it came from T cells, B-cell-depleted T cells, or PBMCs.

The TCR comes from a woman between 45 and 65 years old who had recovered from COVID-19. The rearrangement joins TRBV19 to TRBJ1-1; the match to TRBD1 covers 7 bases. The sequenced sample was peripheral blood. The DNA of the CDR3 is TGTGCCAGTAGTGACAGGGCGTACACTGAAGCTTTCTTT. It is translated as CASSDRAYTEAFF.